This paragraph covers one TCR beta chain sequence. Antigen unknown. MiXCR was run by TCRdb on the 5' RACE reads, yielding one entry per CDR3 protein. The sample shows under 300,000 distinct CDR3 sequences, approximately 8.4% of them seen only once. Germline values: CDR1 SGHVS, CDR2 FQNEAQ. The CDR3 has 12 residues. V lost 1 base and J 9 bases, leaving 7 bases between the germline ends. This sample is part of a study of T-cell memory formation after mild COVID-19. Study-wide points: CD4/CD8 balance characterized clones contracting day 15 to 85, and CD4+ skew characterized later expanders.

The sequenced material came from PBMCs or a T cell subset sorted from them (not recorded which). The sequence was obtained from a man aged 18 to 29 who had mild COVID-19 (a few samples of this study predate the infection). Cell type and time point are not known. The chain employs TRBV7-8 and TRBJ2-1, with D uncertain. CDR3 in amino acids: CASSLGVPEQFF. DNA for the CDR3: TGTGCCAGCAGCTTAGGGGTCCCTGAGCAGTTCTTC.